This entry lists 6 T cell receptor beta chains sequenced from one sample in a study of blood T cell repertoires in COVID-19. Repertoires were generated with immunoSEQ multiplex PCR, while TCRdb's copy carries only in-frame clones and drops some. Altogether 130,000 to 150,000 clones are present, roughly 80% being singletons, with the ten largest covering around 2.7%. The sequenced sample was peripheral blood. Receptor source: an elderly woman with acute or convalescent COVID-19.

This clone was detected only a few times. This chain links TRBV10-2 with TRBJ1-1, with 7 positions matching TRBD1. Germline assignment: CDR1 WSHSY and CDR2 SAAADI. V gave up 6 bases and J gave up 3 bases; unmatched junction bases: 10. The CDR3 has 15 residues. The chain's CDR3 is CASRTGLGVDTEAFF. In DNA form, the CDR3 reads TGCGCCAGCAGGACAGGGTTGGGGGTGGACACTGAAGCTTTCTTT.

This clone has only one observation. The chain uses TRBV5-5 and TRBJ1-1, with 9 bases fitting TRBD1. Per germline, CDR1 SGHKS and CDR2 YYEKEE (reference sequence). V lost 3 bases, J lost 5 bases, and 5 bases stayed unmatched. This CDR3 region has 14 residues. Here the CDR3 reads CASSWGQGGTEAFF. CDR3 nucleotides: TGTGCCAGCAGCTGGGGACAGGGAGGTACTGAAGCTTTCTTT.

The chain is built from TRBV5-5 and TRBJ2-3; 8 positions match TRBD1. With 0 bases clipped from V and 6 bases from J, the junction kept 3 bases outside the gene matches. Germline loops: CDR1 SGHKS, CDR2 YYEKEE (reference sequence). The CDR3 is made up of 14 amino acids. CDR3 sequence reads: CASSLDRGVDTQYF. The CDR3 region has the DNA TGTGCCAGCAGCTTGGACAGGGGGGTGGATACGCAGTATTTT.

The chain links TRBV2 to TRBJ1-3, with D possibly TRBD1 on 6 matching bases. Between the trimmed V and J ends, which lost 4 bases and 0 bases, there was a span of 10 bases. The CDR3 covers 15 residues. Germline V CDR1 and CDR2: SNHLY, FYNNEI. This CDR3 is CASSVSGDSGNTIYF. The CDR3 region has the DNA TGTGCCAGCAGTGTGTCAGGGGACTCTGGAAACACCATATATTTT.

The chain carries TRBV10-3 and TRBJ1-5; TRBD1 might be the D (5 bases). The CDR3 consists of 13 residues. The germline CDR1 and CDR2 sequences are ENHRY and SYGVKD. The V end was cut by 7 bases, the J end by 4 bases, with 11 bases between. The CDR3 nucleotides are TGTGCCATCAATCAGGAGGGGAATCAGCCCCAGCATTTT. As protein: CAINQEGNQPQHF.

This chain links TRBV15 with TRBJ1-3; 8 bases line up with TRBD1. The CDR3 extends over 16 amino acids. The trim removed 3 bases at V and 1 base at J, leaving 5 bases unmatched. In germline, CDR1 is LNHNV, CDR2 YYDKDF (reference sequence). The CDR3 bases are TGTGCCACCAGCAGGAGGACAGGGTCGTCTGGAAACACCATATATTTT. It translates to CATSRRTGSSGNTIYF.